These 12 T cell receptor beta chains originate from one sample sequenced in a study of beta chain features in type 1 diabetes. Study results and caveats: TCRB CDR3s from Type 1 diabetes patients were moderately but significantly shorter in all four CD4+ subsets.

cDNA synthesis used the whole RNA isolate, giving expressed TCRB sequences. Produced via immunoSEQ multiplex PCR; TCRdb's table is partial and in-frame only. This sample yields hundreds of thousands of clones, of which about a tenth are seen a single time; about 0.018% belongs to the top ten. The antigens these receptors bind are not known. Sample: naive CD4+ T cells from blood. The origin of the receptors is a man aged 25 to 40 with type 1 diabetes.

The J gene is TRBJ2-2, the V gene TRBV5-1, with a tentative D call TRBD1 (6 bases). CDR3 length: 15 amino acids. V was cut by 3 bases and J by 2 bases, with 11 bases left in between. Germline CDR1 SGHRS, CDR2 YFSETQ. The CDR3 DNA reads TGCGCCAGCAGCTCCGGGACAATTAACACCGGGGAGCTGTTTTTT. Translating gives CASSSGTINTGELFF.

This sequence joins TRBV7-3 and TRBJ1-2, with D possibly being TRBD1 (5 bases). This CDR3 contains 15 residues. V was clipped by 5 bases and J by 5 bases, with 18 bases between them. Germline assignment: CDR1 SGHTA and CDR2 FQGTGA. The CDR3: CASSPDGGDGYGYTF. The CDR3 DNA is TGTGCCAGCAGCCCCGACGGAGGGGATGGTTATGGCTACACCTTC.

This clone has only a few counts. The CDR3, as DNA: TGTGCCAGCAGCCAATCAGGGGACCCCTCCGAGCAGTACTTC. Translating gives CASSQSGDPSEQYF. This chain links TRBV7-3 with TRBJ2-7; D might be TRBD1 (6 bases). CDR1 is SGHTA, CDR2 FQGTGA, per germline. CDR3 size: 14 residues. V dropped 5 bases and J dropped 6 bases, with 17 bases sitting between them.

The chain employs TRBV18 and TRBJ2-5, with 9 positions matching TRBD1. The V segment lost 3 bases and the J segment 4 bases; nucleotides outside the gene matches: 9. Germline loops: CDR1 KGHSH, CDR2 LQKENI. The length of the CDR3 is 16 residues. For the CDR3, the DNA is TGTGCCAGCTCACCGATCCCGGGACAGGGTGCAGAGACCCAGTACTTC. This sequence encodes CASSPIPGQGAETQYF. The full variable domain, in which reference TRBV18 and TRBJ2-5 provide the parts outside the CDR3, is NAGVMQNPRHLVRRRGQEARLRCSPMKGHSHVYWYRQLPEEGLKFMVYLQKENIIDESGMPKERFSAEFPKEGPSILRIQQVVRGDSAAYFCASSPIPGQGAETQYFGPGTRLLVL.

The chain combines TRBV4-2 with TRBJ2-7; 10 positions agree with TRBD2. Per the germline V gene, CDR1 is LGHNA and CDR2 is YNFKEQ. This CDR3 is built from 15 residues. V shed 4 bases, J shed 7 bases, and the junction held 10 bases outside the gene matches. CDR3 amino acids: CASSPSGGLTGEQYF. The CDR3 region has the DNA TGTGCCAGCAGCCCTAGCGGGGGCCTCACTGGGGAGCAGTACTTC.

This clone came up a few times. This chain links TRBV19 with TRBJ2-7; no clear D. CDR3 length equals 14 residues. Trimming removed 4 bases from V and 1 base from J, with 11 bases in between. Germline-derived CDR1 and CDR2 are LNHDA and SQIVND (reference sequence). The DNA for the CDR3 is TGTGCCAGTAGTACCGATAGAGTTTCCTACGAGCAGTACTTC. Protein product: CASSTDRVSYEQYF. Full variable domain (remainder filled in from reference TRBV19 and TRBJ2-7): DGGITQSPKYLFRKEGQNVTLSCEQNLNHDAMYWYRQDPGQGLRLIYYSQIVNDFQKGDIAEGYSVSREKKESFPLTVTSAQKNPTAFYLCASSTDRVSYEQYFGPGTRLTVT.

The chain carries TRBV29-1 and TRBJ2-7; 7 bases map to TRBD2. Looked up from germline, CDR1 is SQVTM and CDR2 is ANQGSEA. Germline trimming cut 8 bases from V and 6 bases from J; bases unmatched to any gene: 7. The CDR3 runs 11 residues. In DNA form, the CDR3 reads TGCAGCATCGTAGCGGGCCTCGAGCAGTACTTC. It codes for CSIVAGLEQYF.

Only a few counts were recorded for this clone. This sequence joins TRBV9 and TRBJ1-5; possible D gene TRBD1, 5 bases. V shed 0 bases and J shed 8 bases, with 9 bases lying between them. CDR1 is SGDLS, CDR2 YYNGEE, per germline. CDR3 size: 13 residues. The CDR3 sequence: CASSVDLGEPQHF. CDR3 coding DNA: TGTGCCAGCAGCGTAGACCTAGGGGAGCCCCAGCATTTT.

Of note for this clone: This CDR3 is also generated by other DNA sequences in the sample. CDR3 DNA: TGTGCCAGCAGCTTAGAAGCGGGGGGCTACGAGCAGTACTTC. Translated: CASSLEAGGYEQYF. The rearrangement links TRBV7-2 to TRBJ2-7, with TRBD2 matching 9 bases. Germline V gene lookup returns CDR1 SGHTA and CDR2 FQGNSA. J gave up 3 bases and V 1 base, and 1 base lay outside the gene matches. There are 14 residues in the CDR3.

The chain recombines TRBV11-1 with TRBJ2-1; D uncertain. V lost 4 bases and J lost 7, with 17 bases in between. The germline V gene encodes CDR1 SGHAT and CDR2 FQDESV (reference sequence). This CDR3 contains 15 residues. The CDR3 DNA reads TGTGCCAGCAGCTCCCCGGTGGGCGCTGGAAATGAGCAGTTCTTC. Protein: CASSSPVGAGNEQFF.

This chain connects TRBV6-6 to TRBJ2-1, with TRBD1 matching 9 bases. V lost 6 bases to trimming and J lost 1 base; unmatched junction nucleotides: 4. Germline values: CDR1 MNHNY, CDR2 SVGAGI (reference sequence). The CDR3 is made up of 15 amino acids. The CDR3 bases are TGTGCCAGCAGCCGACAGGGGGGGTCCTACAATGAGCAGTTCTTC. Translated, it gives CASSRQGGSYNEQFF.

In this sample, this clone turned up a few times. The DNA of the CDR3 is TGCAGCGTTGCCAGGACTAATGAAAAACTGTTTTTT. It is translated as CSVARTNEKLFF. V gene TRBV29-1 combines with J gene TRBJ1-4, with D unresolved. Trimming removed 4 bases at V and 2 bases at J, with 5 bases between. The germline gives CDR1 SQVTM, CDR2 ANQGSEA. The CDR3 length is 12 residues.